This T cell receptor beta chain is from a study of CD8 T cells in Susac syndrome. Study-wide context: When blood was drawn, the patients with Susac syndrome were therapy-naive, on corticosteroids, or on intravenous immunoglobulin alone.

Trimming took off 7 bases at V and 5 bases at J, with 18 bases between the two ends. The CDR3 is 15 residues long. The V gene's germline CDR1 is SGHTA and CDR2 FQGTGA. TCR beta sequencing covered blood CD8+ and CD4+ T cells. TEMRA cells were FACS-enriched, unlike CD8+ and CD4+ T cells, which were negatively isolated. Reverse transcription of roughly 0.5 to 1 ug RNA used random hexamers. By means of immunoSEQ multiplex PCR, TCR beta CDR3 spanning 54 Vbeta and 13 Jbeta underwent amplification. Each CDR3 protein gets one entry after TCRdb re-called the immunoSEQ multiplex PCR reads with MiXCR. Of about 120,000 distinct CDR3 sequences in the sample, nearly 96% were seen once.

The chain is built from TRBV7-3 and TRBJ2-1, with D perhaps TRBD2 (6 bases). The sequence came from a human donor with Susac syndrome. Specimen: CD4+ T cells from PBMCs. CDR3 loop: CASTTEGGPHNEQFF. The CDR3 nucleotides are TGTGCCAGCACCACGGAGGGCGGCCCTCACAATGAGCAGTTCTTC.